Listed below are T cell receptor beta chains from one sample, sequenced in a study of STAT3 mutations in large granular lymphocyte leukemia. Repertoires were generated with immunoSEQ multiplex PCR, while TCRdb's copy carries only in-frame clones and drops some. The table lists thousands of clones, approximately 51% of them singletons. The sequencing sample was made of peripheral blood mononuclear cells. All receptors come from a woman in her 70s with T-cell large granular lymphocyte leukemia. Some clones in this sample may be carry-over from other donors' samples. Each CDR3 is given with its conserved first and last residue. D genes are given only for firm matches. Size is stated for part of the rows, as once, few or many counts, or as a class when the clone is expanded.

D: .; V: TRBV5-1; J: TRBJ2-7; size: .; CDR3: CASSLQGSYEQYF; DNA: TGCGCCAGCAGCTTGCAGGGCTCCTACGAGCAGTACTTC
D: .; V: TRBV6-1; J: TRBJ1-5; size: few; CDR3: CASSDVLDQPQHF; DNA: TGTGCCAGCAGTGATGTCTTGGATCAGCCCCAGCATTTT
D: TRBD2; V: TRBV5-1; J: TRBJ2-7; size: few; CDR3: CASSGSSGVTYEQYF; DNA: TGCGCCAGCAGCGGTTCTAGCGGCGTGACCTACGAGCAGTACTTC
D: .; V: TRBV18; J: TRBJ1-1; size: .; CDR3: CASSPPGLSITEAFF; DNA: TGTGCCAGCTCACCACCAGGGCTTTCGATCACTGAAGCTTTCTTT
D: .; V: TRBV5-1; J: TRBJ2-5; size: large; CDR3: CASSYRDQQETQYF; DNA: TGCGCCAGCAGCTACCGGGACCAACAAGAGACCCAGTACTTC
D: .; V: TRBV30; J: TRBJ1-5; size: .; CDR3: CAWSGAGATNQPQHF; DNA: TGTGCCTGGAGTGGGGCAGGGGCGACCAATCAGCCCCAGCATTTT
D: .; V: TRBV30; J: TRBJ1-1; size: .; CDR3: CAWSVALTEAFF; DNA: TGTGCCTGGAGTGTGGCGCTTACTGAAGCTTTCTTT
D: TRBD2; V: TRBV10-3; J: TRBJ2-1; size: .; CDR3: CAISELHGTMDEQFF; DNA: TGTGCCATCAGTGAGTTACACGGGACTATGGATGAGCAGTTCTTC
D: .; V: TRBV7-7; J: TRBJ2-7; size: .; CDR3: CASSSSLNSNEQYF; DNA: TGTGCTAGCAGCTCCTCCCTGAACAGTAACGAGCAGTACTTC
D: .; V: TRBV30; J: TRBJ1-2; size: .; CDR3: CAWTGKGHRGYTF; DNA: TGTGCCTGGACAGGGAAAGGGCATCGAGGCTACACCTTC
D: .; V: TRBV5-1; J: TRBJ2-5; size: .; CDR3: CASSLAGVNRETQYF; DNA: TGCGCCAGCAGCTTAGCAGGGGTCAACAGGGAGACCCAGTACTTC
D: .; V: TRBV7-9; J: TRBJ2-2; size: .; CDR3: CASSHDLGPTGELFF; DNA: TGTGCCAGCAGCCATGATTTAGGGCCCACCGGGGAGCTGTTTTTT
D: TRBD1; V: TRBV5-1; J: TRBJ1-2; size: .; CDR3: CASSPVQGAFGYTF; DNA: TGCGCCAGCAGCCCGGTGCAGGGGGCGTTCGGCTACACCTTC
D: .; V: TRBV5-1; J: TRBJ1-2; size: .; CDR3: CASSLASRIGYGYTF; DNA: TGCGCCAGCAGCTTGGCCTCTCGTATAGGCTATGGCTACACCTTC
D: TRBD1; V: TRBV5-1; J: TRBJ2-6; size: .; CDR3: CASSLGQVFSGANVLTF; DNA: TGCGCCAGCAGCTTAGGACAGGTGTTCTCTGGGGCCAACGTCCTGACTTTC
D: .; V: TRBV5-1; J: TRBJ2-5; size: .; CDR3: CASSLAAQASGETQYF; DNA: TGCGCCAGCAGCTTGGCCGCGCAGGCAAGCGGGGAGACCCAGTACTTC
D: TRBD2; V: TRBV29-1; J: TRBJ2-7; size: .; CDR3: CSVEPTSGSYEQYF; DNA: TGCAGCGTTGAACCGACTAGCGGCTCCTACGAGCAGTACTTC
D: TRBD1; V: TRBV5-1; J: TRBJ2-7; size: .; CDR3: CASTIQPGTEGDEQYF; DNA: TGCGCCAGCACCATCCAACCCGGGACAGAAGGGGACGAGCAGTACTTC
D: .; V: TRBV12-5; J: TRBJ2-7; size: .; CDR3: CASGGTAVYEQYF; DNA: TGTGCTAGTGGGGGAACTGCCGTCTACGAGCAGTACTTC
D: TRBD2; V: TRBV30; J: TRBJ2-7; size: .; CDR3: CAWSTSGSYEQYF; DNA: TGTGCCTGGAGTACTAGCGGGAGCTACGAGCAGTACTTC
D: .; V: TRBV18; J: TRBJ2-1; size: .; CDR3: CASSSIELQFF; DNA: TGTGCCAGCTCATCGATCGAACTGCAGTTCTTC
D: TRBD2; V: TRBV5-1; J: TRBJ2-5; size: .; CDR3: CASYGTSGRGQETQYF; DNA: TGCGCCAGCTACGGGACTAGCGGGAGAGGGCAAGAGACCCAGTACTTC
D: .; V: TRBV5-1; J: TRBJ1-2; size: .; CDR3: CASWDPPGRYGYTF; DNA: TGCGCCAGCTGGGACCCTCCCGGACGCTATGGCTACACCTTC
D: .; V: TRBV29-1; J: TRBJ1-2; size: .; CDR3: CSPLVDYGYTF; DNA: TGCAGCCCCCTTGTGGACTATGGCTACACCTTC
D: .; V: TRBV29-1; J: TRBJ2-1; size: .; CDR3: CSVVPQVAEYNEQFF; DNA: TGCAGCGTTGTTCCCCAGGTAGCGGAGTACAATGAGCAGTTCTTC